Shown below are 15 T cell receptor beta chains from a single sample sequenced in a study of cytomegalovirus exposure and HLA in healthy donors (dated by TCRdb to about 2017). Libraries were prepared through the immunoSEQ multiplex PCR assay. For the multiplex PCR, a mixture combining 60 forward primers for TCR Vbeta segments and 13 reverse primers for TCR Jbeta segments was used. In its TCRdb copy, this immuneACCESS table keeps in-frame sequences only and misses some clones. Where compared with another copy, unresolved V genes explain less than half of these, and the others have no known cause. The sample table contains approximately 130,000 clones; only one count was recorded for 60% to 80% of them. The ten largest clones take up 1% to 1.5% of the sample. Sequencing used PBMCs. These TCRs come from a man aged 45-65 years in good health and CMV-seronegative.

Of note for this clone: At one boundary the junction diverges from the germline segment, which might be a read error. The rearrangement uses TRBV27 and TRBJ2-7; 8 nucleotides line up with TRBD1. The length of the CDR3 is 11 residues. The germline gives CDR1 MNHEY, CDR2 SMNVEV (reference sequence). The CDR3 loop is CASSSGQGRHF. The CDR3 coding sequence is TGTGCCAGCAGTTCCGGACAGGGTAGGCACTTC.

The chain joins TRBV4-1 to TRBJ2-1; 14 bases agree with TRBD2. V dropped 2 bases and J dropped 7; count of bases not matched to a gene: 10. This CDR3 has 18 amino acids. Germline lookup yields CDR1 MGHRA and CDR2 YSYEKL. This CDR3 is CASSQPGTSGSVRNEQFF. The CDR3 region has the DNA TGCGCCAGCAGCCAACCCGGGACTAGCGGGAGTGTCCGAAATGAGCAGTTCTTC.

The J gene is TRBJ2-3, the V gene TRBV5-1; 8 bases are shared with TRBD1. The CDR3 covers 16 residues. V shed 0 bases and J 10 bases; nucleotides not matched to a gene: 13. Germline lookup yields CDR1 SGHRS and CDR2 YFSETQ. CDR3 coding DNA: TGCGCCAGCAGCTTGGGTGCAGGGGGCGAGCTGCAGGCGCAGTATTTT. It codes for CASSLGAGGELQAQYF.

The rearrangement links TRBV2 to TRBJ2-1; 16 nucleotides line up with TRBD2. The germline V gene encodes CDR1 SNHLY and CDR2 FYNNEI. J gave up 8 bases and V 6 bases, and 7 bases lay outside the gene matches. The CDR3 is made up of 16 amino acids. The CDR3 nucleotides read TGTGCCAGCAGCCTCGGGACTAGCGGGAGGGCCGATGAGCAGTTCTTC. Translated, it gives CASSLGTSGRADEQFF.

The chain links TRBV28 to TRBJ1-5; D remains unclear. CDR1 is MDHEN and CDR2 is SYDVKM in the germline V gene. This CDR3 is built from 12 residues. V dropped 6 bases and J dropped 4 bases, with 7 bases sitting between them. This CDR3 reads CASRSSNQPQHF. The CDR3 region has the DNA TGTGCCAGCAGATCTTCTAATCAGCCCCAGCATTTT.

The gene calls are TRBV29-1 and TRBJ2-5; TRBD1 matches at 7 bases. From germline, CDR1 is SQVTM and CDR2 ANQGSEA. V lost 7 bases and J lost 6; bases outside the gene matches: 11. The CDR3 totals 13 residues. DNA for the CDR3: TGCAGCGCCGAGGGGGCGGGTGGGAAGACCCAGTACTTC. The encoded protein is CSAEGAGGKTQYF. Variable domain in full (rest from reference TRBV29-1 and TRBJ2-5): SAVISQKPSRDICQRGTSLTIQCQVDSQVTMMFWYRQQPGQSLTLIATANQGSEATYESGFVIDKFPISRPNLTFSTLTVSNMSPEDSSIYLCSAEGAGGKTQYFGPGTRLLVL.

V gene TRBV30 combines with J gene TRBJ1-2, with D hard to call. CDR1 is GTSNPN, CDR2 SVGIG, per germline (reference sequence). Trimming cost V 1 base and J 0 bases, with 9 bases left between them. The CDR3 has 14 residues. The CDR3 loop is CAWSAQAANYGYTF. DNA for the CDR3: TGTGCCTGGAGTGCCCAGGCTGCTAACTATGGCTACACCTTC.

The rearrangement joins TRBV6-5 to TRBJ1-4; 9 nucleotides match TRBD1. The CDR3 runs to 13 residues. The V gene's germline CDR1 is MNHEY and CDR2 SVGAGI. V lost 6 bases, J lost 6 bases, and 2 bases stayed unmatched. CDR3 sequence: CASSTGGHEKLFF. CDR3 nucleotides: TGTGCCAGCAGCACAGGGGGCCATGAAAAACTGTTTTTT.

The CDR3 loop is CASSYGTGQANYEQYF. Here the CDR3 DNA reads TGTGCCAGCAGTTACGGTACGGGACAGGCTAACTACGAGCAGTACTTC. The chain is built from TRBV6-6 and TRBJ2-7; TRBD1 agrees at 8 bases. The CDR3 is 16 amino acids. CDR1 and CDR2 from the germline V gene are MNHNY and SVGAGI (reference sequence). J lost 3 bases, V lost 2 bases, and 9 bases had no gene match.

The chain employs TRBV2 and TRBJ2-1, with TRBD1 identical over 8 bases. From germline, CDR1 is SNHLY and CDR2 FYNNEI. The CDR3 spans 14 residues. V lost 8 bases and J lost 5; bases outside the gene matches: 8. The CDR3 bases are TGTGCCAGCGGGTTGTCGGGACAGGACAATGAGCAGTTCTTC. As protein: CASGLSGQDNEQFF.

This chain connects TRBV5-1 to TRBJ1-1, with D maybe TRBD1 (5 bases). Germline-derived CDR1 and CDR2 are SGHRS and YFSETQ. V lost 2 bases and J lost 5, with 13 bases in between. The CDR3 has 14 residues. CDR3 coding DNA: TGCGCCAGCAGCTTACTGGTCGGGGGGACTGAAGCTTTCTTT. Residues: CASSLLVGGTEAFF. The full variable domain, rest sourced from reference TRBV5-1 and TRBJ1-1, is KAGVTQTPRYLIKTRGQQVTLSCSPISGHRSVSWYQQTPGQGLQFLFEYFSETQRNKGNFPGRFSGRQFSNSRSEMNVSTLELGDSALYLCASSLLVGGTEAFFGQGTRLTVV.

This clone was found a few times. CDR3 sequence: CASRSGTNTEAFF. CDR3 nucleotides: TGTGCCAGCCGATCAGGTACCAACACTGAAGCTTTCTTT. This rearrangement joins TRBV6-5 to TRBJ1-1, with unresolved D. The V gene lost 8 bases and the J gene lost 2 bases, with 12 bases spanning the gap. CDR3 size: 13 residues. The V gene's germline CDR1 is MNHEY and CDR2 SVGAGI.

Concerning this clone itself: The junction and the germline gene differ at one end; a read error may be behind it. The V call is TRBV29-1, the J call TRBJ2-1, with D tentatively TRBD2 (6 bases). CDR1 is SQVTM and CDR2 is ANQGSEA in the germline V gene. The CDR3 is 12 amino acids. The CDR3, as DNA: TGCAGCGTTACTACTCCGGGGGATACCGAGGTCTTC. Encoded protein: CSVTTPGDTEVF.

DNA of the CDR3: TGTGCCAGCAACGGACAGGGGGCAGGAGGGGAGCTGTTTTTT. This codes for CASNGQGAGGELFF. J is TRBJ2-2 and V is TRBV2; 11 bases fit TRBD1. The CDR3 is 14 residues long. Losses at the gene ends were 7 bases for V and 8 bases for J; bases not matched to a gene: 6. Germline V CDR1 and CDR2: SNHLY, FYNNEI.

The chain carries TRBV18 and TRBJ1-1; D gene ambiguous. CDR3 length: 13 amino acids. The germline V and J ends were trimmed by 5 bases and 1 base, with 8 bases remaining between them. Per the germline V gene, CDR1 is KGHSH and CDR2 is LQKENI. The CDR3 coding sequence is TGTGCCAGCTCATCCGCACAGAACACTGAAGCTTTCTTT. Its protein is CASSSAQNTEAFF.